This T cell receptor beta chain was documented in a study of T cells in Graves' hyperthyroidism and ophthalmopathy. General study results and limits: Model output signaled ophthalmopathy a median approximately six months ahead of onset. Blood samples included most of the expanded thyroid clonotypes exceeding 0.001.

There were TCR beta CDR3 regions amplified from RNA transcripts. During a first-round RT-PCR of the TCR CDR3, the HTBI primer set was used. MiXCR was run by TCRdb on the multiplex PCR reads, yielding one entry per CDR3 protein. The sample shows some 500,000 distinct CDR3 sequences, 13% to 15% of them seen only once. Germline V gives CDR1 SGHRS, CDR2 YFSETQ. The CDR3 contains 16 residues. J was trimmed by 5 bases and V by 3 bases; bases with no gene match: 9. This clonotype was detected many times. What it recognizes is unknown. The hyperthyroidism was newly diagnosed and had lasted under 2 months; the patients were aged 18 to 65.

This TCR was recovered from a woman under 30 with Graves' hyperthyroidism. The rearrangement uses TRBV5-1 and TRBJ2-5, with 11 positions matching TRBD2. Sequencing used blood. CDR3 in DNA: TGCGCCAGCAGCTGGGTCCTAGCGGGAGGAGAGGAGACCCAGTACTTC. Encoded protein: CASSWVLAGGEETQYF. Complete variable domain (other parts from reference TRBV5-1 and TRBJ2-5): KAGVTQTPRYLIKTRGQQVTLSCSPISGHRSVSWYQQTPGQGLQFLFEYFSETQRNKGNFPGRFSGRQFSNSRSEMNVSTLELGDSALYLCASSWVLAGGEETQYFGPGTRLLVL.